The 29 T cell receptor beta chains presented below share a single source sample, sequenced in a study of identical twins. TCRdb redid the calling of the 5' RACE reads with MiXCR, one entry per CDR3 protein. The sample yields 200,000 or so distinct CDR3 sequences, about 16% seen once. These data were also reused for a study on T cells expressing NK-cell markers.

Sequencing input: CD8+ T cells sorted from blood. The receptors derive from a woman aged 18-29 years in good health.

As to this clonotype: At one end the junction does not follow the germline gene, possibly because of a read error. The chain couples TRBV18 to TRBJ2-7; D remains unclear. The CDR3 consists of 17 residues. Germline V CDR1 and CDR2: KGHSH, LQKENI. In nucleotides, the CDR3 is TGTGCCAGCTCACCTTCCCCCGGCGACTTTAACTCCAACGAGCAGTACTTC. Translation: CASSPSPGDFNSNEQYF.

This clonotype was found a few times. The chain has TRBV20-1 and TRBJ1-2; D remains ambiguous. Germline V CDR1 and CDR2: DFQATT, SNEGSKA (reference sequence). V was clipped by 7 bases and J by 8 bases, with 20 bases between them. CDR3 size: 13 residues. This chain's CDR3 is CSVGQPGGPGYTF. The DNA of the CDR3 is TGCAGTGTCGGGCAGCCTGGTGGGCCCGGCTACACCTTC.

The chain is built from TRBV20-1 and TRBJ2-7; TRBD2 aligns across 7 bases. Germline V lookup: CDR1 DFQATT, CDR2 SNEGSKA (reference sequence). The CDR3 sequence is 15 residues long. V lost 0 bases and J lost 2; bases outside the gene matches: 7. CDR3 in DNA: TGCAGTGCTAGAGATCGGGGGGACCTTACCTACGAGCAGTACTTC. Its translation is CSARDRGDLTYEQYF.

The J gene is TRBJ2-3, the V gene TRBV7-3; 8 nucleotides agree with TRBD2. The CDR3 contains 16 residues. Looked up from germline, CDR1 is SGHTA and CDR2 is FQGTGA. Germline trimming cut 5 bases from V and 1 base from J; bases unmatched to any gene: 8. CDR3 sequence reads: CASSAEPRGGTDTQYF. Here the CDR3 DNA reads TGTGCCAGCAGCGCTGAACCGCGGGGGGGCACAGATACGCAGTATTTT.

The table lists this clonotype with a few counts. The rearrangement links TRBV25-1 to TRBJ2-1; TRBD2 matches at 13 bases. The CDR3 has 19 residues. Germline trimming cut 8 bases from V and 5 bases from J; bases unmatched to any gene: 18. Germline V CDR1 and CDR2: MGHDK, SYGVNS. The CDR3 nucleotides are TGTGCCAGCTGCCACCACTCGGGACTAGCGGGACTAAGGGACAATGAGCAGTTCTTC. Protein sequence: CASCHHSGLAGLRDNEQFF.

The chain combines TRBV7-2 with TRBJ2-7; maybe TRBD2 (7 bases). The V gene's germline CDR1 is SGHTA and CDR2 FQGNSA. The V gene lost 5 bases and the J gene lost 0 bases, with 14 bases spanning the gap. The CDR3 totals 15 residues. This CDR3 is CASSTGGGSSYEQYF. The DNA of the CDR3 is TGTGCCAGCAGCACGGGGGGCGGGAGCTCCTACGAGCAGTACTTC.

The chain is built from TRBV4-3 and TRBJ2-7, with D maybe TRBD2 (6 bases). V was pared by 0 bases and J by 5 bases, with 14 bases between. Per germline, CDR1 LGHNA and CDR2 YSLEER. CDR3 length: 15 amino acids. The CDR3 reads CASSQEGRLVNEQYF. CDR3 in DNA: TGCGCCAGCAGCCAAGAAGGGAGACTAGTTAACGAGCAGTACTTC.

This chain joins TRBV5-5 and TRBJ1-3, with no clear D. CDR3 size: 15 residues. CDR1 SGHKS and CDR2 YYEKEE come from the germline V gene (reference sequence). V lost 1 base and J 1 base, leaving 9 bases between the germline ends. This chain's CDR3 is CASSLTGWSGNTIYF. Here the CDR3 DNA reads TGTGCCAGCAGCTTGACGGGGTGGTCTGGAAACACCATATATTTT.

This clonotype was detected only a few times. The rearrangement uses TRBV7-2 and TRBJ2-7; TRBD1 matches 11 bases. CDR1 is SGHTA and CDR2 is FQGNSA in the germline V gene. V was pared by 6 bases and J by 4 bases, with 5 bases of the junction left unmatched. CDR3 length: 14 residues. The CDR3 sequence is CASSTGTGGYEQYF. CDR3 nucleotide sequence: TGTGCCAGCAGTACCGGGACAGGGGGATACGAGCAGTACTTC. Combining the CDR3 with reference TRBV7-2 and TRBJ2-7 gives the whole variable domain GAGVSQSPSNKVTEKGKDVELRCDPISGHTALYWYRQSLGQGLEFLIYFQGNSAPDKSGLPSDRFSAERTGGSVSTLTIQRTQQEDSAVYLCASSTGTGGYEQYFGPGTRLTVT.

CDR3 residues: CATSRATGLGETQYF. CDR3 nucleotide sequence: TGTGCCACCAGCAGAGCGACAGGGTTGGGAGAGACCCAGTACTTC. This rearrangement joins TRBV15 to TRBJ2-5; 7 bases align to TRBD1. Unmatched junction bases numbered 6, after V lost 1 base and J lost 4 bases. CDR1 is LNHNV, CDR2 YYDKDF, per germline (reference sequence). The CDR3 loop spans 15 amino acids.

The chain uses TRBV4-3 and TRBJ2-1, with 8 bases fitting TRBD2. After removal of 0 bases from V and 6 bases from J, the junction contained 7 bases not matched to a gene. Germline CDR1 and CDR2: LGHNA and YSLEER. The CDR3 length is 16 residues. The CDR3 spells CASSQDPAGGPNEQFF. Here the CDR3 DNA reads TGCGCCAGCAGCCAAGATCCCGCGGGAGGACCCAATGAGCAGTTCTTC.

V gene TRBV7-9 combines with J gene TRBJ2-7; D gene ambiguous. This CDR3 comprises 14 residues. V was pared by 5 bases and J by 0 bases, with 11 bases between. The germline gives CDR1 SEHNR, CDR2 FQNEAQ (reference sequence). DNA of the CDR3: TGTGCCAGCAGCCACCCGTTAGACTCCTACGAGCAGTACTTC. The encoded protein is CASSHPLDSYEQYF.

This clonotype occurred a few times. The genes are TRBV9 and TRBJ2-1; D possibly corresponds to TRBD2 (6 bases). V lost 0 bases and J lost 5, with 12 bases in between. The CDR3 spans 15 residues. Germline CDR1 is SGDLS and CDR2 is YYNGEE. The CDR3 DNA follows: TGTGCCAGCAGCGTAGATGCTAGCGCCCACAATGAGCAGTTCTTC. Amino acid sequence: CASSVDASAHNEQFF.

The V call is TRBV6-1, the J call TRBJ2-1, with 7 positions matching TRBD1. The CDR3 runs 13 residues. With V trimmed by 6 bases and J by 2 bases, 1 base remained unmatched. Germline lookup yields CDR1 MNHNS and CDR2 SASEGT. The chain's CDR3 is CASRGTAYNEQFF. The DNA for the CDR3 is TGTGCCAGCAGAGGGACAGCCTACAATGAGCAGTTCTTC.

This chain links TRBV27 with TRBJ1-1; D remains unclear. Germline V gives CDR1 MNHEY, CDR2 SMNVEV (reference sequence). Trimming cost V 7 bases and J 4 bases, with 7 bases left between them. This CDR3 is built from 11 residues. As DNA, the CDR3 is TGTGCCAGCATGCGCAGCACTGAAGCTTTCTTT. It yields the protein CASMRSTEAFF.

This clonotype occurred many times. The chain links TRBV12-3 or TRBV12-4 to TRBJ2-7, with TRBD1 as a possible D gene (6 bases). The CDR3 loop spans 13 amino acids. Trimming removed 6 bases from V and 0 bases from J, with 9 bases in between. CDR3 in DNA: TGTGCCAGCAGCCGGGACAACTCCTACGAGCAGTACTTC. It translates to CASSRDNSYEQYF.

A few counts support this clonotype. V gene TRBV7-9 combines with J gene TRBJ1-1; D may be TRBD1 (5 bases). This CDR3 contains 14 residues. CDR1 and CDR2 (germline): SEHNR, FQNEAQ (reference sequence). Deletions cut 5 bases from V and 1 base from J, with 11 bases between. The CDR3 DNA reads TGTGCCAGCAGCCAGGGTCTCAGGAACACTGAAGCTTTCTTT. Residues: CASSQGLRNTEAFF.

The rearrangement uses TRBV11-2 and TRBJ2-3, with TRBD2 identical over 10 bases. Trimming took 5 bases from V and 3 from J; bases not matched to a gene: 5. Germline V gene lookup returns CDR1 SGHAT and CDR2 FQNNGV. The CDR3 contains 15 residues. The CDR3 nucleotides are TGTGCCAGCAGCACTCAGCGGGAGGGGACAGATACGCAGTATTTT. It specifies CASSTQREGTDTQYF.

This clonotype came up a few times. The CDR3 spells CASSHGVHDTWKNIQYF. In DNA form, the CDR3 reads TGTGCCAGCAGCCATGGGGTCCACGACACCTGGAAAAACATTCAGTACTTC. V gene TRBV28 combines with J gene TRBJ2-4; D ambiguous. CDR1 is MDHEN, CDR2 SYDVKM, per germline. The V and J ends lost 6 bases and 4 bases respectively, with 22 bases between them. This CDR3 region has 17 residues.

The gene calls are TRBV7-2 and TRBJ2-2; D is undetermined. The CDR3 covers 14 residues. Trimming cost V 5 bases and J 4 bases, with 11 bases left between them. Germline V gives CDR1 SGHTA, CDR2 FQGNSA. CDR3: CASSPSDGTGELFF. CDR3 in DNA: TGTGCCAGCAGCCCGTCGGACGGCACCGGGGAGCTGTTTTTT.

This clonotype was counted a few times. CDR3 nucleotides: TGTGCCAGCAGGGGACAGAGATACGAGCAGTACTTC. Translation: CASRGQRYEQYF. The chain joins TRBV2 to TRBJ2-7; 7 positions match TRBD1. With 6 bases clipped from V and 4 bases from J, the junction kept 3 bases outside the gene matches. In germline, CDR1 is SNHLY, CDR2 FYNNEI. The CDR3 is 12 amino acids. Combining the CDR3 with reference TRBV2 and TRBJ2-7 gives the whole variable domain EPEVTQTPSHQVTQMGQEVILRCVPISNHLYFYWYRQILGQKVEFLVSFYNNEISEKSEIFDDQFSVERPDGSNFTLKIRSTKLEDSAMYFCASRGQRYEQYFGPGTRLTVT.

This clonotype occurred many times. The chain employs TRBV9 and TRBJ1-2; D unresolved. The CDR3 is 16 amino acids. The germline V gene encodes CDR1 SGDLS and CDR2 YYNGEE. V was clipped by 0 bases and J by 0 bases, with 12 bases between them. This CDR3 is CASSVEVRVANYGYTF. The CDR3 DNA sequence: TGTGCCAGCAGCGTAGAGGTCCGGGTCGCTAACTATGGCTACACCTTC.

For the CDR3, the DNA is TGTGCCAGCAGTTTTACCGGAGGTGGTATCTACGAGCAGTACTTC. It yields the protein CASSFTGGGIYEQYF. The rearrangement uses TRBV27 and TRBJ2-7; tentatively, D is TRBD2 (5 bases). CDR3 size: 15 residues. The germline gives CDR1 MNHEY, CDR2 SMNVEV (reference sequence). V lost 3 bases to trimming and J lost 3 bases, with 15 bases between them.

The CDR3 DNA follows: TGTGCCAGCAGCTCTACTAGCGGGGGGTCCGGGGAGCTGTTTTTT. It yields the protein CASSSTSGGSGELFF. The chain carries TRBV7-8 and TRBJ2-2; 12 nucleotides agree with TRBD2. Looked up from germline, CDR1 is SGHVS and CDR2 is FQNEAQ. CDR3 length: 15 amino acids. The trim removed 4 bases at V and 6 bases at J, leaving 3 bases unmatched. The entire variable domain, with the rest obtained from reference TRBV7-8 and TRBJ2-2, is as follows: GAGVSQSPRYKVAKRGQDVALRCDPISGHVSLFWYQQALGQGPEFLTYFQNEAQLDKSGLPSDRFFAERPEGSVSTLKIQRTQQEDSAVYLCASSSTSGGSGELFFGEGSRLTVL.

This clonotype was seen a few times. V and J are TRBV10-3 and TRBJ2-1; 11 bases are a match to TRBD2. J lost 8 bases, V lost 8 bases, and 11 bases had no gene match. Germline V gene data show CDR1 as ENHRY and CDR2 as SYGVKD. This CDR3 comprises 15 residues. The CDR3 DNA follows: TGTGCCATCCTTAATAGCGGGAGGGGGTTCGATGAGCAGTTCTTC. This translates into CAILNSGRGFDEQFF.

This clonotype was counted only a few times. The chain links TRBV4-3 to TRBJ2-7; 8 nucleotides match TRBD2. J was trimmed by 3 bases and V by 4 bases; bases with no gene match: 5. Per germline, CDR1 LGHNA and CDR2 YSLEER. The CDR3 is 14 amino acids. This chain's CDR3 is CASSPTSGNYEQYF. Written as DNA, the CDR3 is TGCGCCAGCAGCCCAACTAGCGGTAACTACGAGCAGTACTTC.

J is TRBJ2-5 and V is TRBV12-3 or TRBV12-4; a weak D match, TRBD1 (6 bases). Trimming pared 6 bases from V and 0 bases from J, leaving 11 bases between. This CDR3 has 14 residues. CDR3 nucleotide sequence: TGTGCCAGCAGCTTAACAGGGTACCAAGAGACCCAGTACTTC. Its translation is CASSLTGYQETQYF.

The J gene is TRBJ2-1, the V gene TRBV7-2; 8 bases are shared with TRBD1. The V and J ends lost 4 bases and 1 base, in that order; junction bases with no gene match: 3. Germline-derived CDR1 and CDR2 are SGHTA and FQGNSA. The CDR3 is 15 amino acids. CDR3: CASSSRGPSYNEQFF. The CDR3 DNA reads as TGTGCCAGCAGCTCCAGGGGGCCGTCCTACAATGAGCAGTTCTTC. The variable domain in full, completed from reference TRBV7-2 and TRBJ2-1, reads GAGVSQSPSNKVTEKGKDVELRCDPISGHTALYWYRQSLGQGLEFLIYFQGNSAPDKSGLPSDRFSAERTGGSVSTLTIQRTQQEDSAVYLCASSSRGPSYNEQFFGPGTRLTVL.

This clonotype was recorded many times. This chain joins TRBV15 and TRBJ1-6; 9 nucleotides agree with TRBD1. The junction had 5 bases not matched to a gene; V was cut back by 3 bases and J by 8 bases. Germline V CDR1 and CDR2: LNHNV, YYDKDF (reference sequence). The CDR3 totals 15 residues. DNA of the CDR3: TGTGCCACCAGCAGGATAGGGACAGGGTATTCACCCCTCCACTTT. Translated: CATSRIGTGYSPLHF.